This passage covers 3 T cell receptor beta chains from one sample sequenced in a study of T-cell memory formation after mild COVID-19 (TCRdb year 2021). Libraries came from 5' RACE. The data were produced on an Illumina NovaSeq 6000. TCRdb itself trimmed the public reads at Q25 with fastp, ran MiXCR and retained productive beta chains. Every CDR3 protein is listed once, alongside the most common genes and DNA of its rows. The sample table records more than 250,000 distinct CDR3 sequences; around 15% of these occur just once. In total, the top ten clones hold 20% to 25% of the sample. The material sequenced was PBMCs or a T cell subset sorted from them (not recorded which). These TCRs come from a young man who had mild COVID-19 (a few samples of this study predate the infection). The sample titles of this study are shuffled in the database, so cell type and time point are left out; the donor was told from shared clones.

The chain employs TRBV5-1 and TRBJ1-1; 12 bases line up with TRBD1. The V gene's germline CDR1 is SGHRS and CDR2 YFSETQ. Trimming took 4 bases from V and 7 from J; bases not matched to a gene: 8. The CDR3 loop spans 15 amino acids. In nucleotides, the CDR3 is TGCGCCAGCAGCCCTTCCGGGACAGGGGGCGATGAAGCTTTCTTT. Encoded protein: CASSPSGTGGDEAFF. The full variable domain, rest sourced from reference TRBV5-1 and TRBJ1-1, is KAGVTQTPRYLIKTRGQQVTLSCSPISGHRSVSWYQQTPGQGLQFLFEYFSETQRNKGNFPGRFSGRQFSNSRSEMNVSTLELGDSALYLCASSPSGTGGDEAFFGQGTRLTVV.

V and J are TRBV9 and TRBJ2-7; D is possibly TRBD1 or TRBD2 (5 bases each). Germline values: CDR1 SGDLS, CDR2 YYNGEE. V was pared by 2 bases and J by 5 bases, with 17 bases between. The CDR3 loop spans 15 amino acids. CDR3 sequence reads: CASSVFRDGGNEQYF. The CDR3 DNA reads TGTGCCAGCAGCGTTTTCCGGGACGGAGGAAACGAGCAGTACTTC.

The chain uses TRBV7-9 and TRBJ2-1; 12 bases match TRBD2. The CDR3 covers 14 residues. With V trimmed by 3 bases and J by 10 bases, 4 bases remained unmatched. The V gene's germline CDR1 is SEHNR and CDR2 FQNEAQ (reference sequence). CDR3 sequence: CASSLLAGGKEQFF. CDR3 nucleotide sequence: TGTGCCAGCAGCTTGCTAGCGGGGGGGAAAGAGCAGTTCTTC.